Listed here is a single TCR beta chain. The sample belongs to a study of blood T cell repertoires in COVID-19. Turning to the study itself: PBMCs, B-cell-depleted T cells, or T cells provided the cDNA or gDNA that made up the material.

Data came from immunoSEQ multiplex PCR; TCRdb stores just in-frame clones and leaves some out. The sample has roughly 150,000 clones; 65% to 85% are singletons. The CDR3 runs 15 residues. V was pared by 4 bases and J by 5 bases, with 19 bases between. Germline V CDR1 and CDR2: SGHRS, YFSETQ. This rearrangement joins TRBV5-1 to TRBJ2-7, with D possibly being TRBD2 (6 bases). Source material: peripheral blood. The sequence was collected from a woman older than 75 with acute or convalescent COVID-19. DNA of the CDR3: TGCGCCAGCAGCCCGGGGGTGGGAGTGACAGACGAGCAGTACTTC. It yields the protein CASSPGVGVTDEQYF. Based on the CDR3 plus reference TRBV5-1 and TRBJ2-7, the full variable domain is KAGVTQTPRYLIKTRGQQVTLSCSPISGHRSVSWYQQTPGQGLQFLFEYFSETQRNKGNFPGRFSGRQFSNSRSEMNVSTLELGDSALYLCASSPGVGVTDEQYFGPGTRLTVT.